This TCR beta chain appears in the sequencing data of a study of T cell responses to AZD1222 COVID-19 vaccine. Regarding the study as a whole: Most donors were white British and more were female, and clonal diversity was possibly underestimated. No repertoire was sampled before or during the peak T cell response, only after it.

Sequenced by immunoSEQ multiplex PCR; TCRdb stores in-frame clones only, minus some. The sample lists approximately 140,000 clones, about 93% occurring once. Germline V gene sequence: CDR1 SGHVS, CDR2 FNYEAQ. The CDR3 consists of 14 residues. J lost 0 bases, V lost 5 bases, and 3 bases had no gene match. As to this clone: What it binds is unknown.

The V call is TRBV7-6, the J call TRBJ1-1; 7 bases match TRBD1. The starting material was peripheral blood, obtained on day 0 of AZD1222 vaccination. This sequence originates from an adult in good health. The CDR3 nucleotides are TGTGCCAGCAGCCCGGGACAGATGAACACTGAAGCTTTCTTT. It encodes CASSPGQMNTEAFF.